The 32 T cell receptor beta chains reported below all come from one sample, sequenced in a study of T cell repertoires in cytomegalovirus infection. TCRdb independently ran MiXCR on the reads; one entry per CDR3 protein. The sample has more than 500,000 distinct CDR3 sequences; approximately 16% are singletons. Sequencing was performed on CD8+ T cells from PBMCs. These receptors were collected from a human donor in good health (CMV status not recorded). Some clones in this sample may be carry-over from other donors' samples.

This clonotype was observed a single time. The final CDR3 position lacks the conserved phenylalanine or tryptophan, pointing to a likely read error. The chain is built from TRBV27 and TRBJ2-1, with D perhaps assigned TRBD1 or TRBD2 (6 bases each). Germline V gene lookup returns CDR1 MNHEY and CDR2 SMNVEV (reference sequence). Between the trimmed V and J ends, which lost 2 bases and 9 bases, there was a span of 8 bases. CDR3 length: 12 residues. CDR3 residues: CASSLKGGEQFL. For the CDR3, the DNA is TGTGCCAGCAGTTTAAAGGGGGGTGAGCAGTTCTTA.

This clonotype has a count of ten or more. J is TRBJ2-3 and V is TRBV27, with D perhaps matching TRBD1 (6 bases). V gave up 0 bases and J gave up 6 bases, with 16 bases separating them. This CDR3 is built from 16 residues. Germline lookup yields CDR1 MNHEY and CDR2 SMNVEV (reference sequence). The CDR3 loop is CASSLSKTGSADTQYF. The CDR3 bases are TGTGCCAGCAGTTTATCGAAAACAGGGTCGGCGGATACGCAGTATTTT.

This rearrangement joins TRBV20-1 to TRBJ2-1; no definite D call. CDR1 DFQATT and CDR2 SNEGSKA come from the germline V gene (reference sequence). The CDR3 runs 16 residues. Deletions cut 4 bases from V and 1 base from J, with 17 bases between. The CDR3 region is CSATSPVAYSYNEQFF. The CDR3, as DNA: TGCAGTGCTACGTCCCCTGTGGCATATTCCTACAATGAGCAGTTCTTC.

The rearrangement joins TRBV7-4 to TRBJ2-7; D not certain. Looked up from germline, CDR1 is SGHVT and CDR2 is SQSDAQ. The CDR3 has 12 residues. V was clipped by 3 bases and J by 3 bases, with 6 bases between them. The CDR3 protein is CASSFPDYEQYF. CDR3 in DNA: TGTGCCAGCAGCTTCCCAGACTACGAGCAGTACTTC.

The chain couples TRBV7-6 to TRBJ2-2; D uncertain. Germline loops: CDR1 SGHVS, CDR2 FNYEAQ. The CDR3 runs 12 residues. The V and J ends lost 0 bases and 9 bases respectively, with 5 bases between them. CDR3 nucleotide sequence: TGTGCCAGCAGCTTAGCGGGGTGGGAGCTGTTTTTT. Amino acids: CASSLAGWELFF. Looking up the rest from reference TRBV7-6 and TRBJ2-2 gives the full variable domain: GAGVSQSPRYKVTKRGQDVALRCDPISGHVSLYWYRQALGQGPEFLTYFNYEAQQDKSGLPNDRFSAERPEGSISTLTIQRTEQRDSAMYRCASSLAGWELFFGEGSRLTVL.

There are many counts of this clonotype. The chain carries TRBV10-3 and TRBJ2-1; TRBD2 is a possible D gene (5 bases). This CDR3 has 16 residues. The V and J ends lost 6 bases and 0 bases respectively, with 15 bases between them. Looked up from germline, CDR1 is ENHRY and CDR2 is SYGVKD. The CDR3 DNA reads as TGTGCCATCAGCGTACTCGGCGGGTCCTCCTACAATGAGCAGTTCTTC. Residues: CAISVLGGSSYNEQFF.

The V and J genes are TRBV15 and TRBJ2-1, with 12 bases lining up with TRBD2. In germline, CDR1 is LNHNV, CDR2 YYDKDF (reference sequence). The CDR3 covers 16 residues. V lost 2 bases and J lost 7; bases outside the gene matches: 6. This chain's CDR3 is CATSRPSGGEGNEQFF. Written as DNA, the CDR3 is TGTGCCACCAGCAGACCTAGCGGGGGGGAGGGAAATGAGCAGTTCTTC.

V is TRBV28 and J is TRBJ2-7; tentative D call: TRBD1 (6 bases). Per germline, CDR1 MDHEN and CDR2 SYDVKM. Between the trimmed V and J ends, which lost 6 bases and 3 bases, there was a span of 15 bases. The CDR3 has 14 residues. As DNA, the CDR3 is TGTGCCAGCAGACAGCCCCAGGGGAGCTACGAGCAGTACTTC. Translating gives CASRQPQGSYEQYF.

There are a few counts of this clonotype. This chain joins TRBV9 and TRBJ1-1; no reliable D call. From germline, CDR1 is SGDLS and CDR2 YYNGEE. This CDR3 spans 14 amino acids. Trimming removed 0 bases at V and 3 bases at J, with 9 bases between. As DNA, the CDR3 is TGTGCCAGCAGCGTAGGACACCCATACACTGAAGCTTTCTTT. Its protein product is CASSVGHPYTEAFF.

This clonotype was detected many times. This chain uses TRBV10-2 with TRBJ1-2, with 7 bases identical to TRBD1. V was clipped by 2 bases and J by 8 bases; unmatched bases: 5. The CDR3 is 13 residues long. Germline assignment: CDR1 WSHSY and CDR2 SAAADI. This CDR3 reads CASSEADRSGYTF. In DNA form, the CDR3 reads TGCGCCAGCAGTGAGGCGGACAGGAGCGGCTACACCTTC.

In this sample, this clonotype turned up many times. The chain combines TRBV7-9 with TRBJ1-2, with D maybe TRBD1 (6 bases). V lost 6 bases, J lost 14 bases, and 19 bases lay in between. CDR1 and CDR2 (germline): SEHNR, FQNEAQ (reference sequence). The CDR3 length is 12 residues. This chain's CDR3 is CASSFRTDLGTF. The CDR3 bases are TGTGCCAGCAGTTTTAGGACAGACCTTGGGACCTTC.

The table lists this clonotype with many counts. V gene TRBV7-8 combines with J gene TRBJ1-2; D unresolved. This CDR3 spans 14 amino acids. CDR1 SGHVS and CDR2 FQNEAQ come from the germline V gene. V lost 7 bases and J lost 4, with 16 bases in between. The CDR3 loop reads CASTSGGLVYGYTF. DNA of the CDR3: TGTGCCAGCACTTCCGGCGGTCTGGTCTATGGCTACACCTTC.

This clonotype was found many times. The chain recombines TRBV6-1 with TRBJ2-2; D remains ambiguous. There are 12 residues in the CDR3. Germline loops: CDR1 MNHNS, CDR2 SASEGT. V lost 7 bases and J 4 bases, leaving 7 bases between the germline ends. Written as DNA, the CDR3 is TGTGCCAGCACGCTGAGCACCGGGGAGCTGTTTTTT. It encodes CASTLSTGELFF.

This clonotype occurred a few times. CDR3 in amino acids: CASSPTGRSSGYTF. The CDR3, as DNA: TGTGCCAGCAGCCCAACAGGGAGATCGAGTGGCTACACCTTC. The rearrangement links TRBV7-9 to TRBJ1-2, with a weak D call TRBD1 (6 bases). The CDR3 is made up of 14 amino acids. V shed 5 bases and J shed 7 bases, with 17 bases lying between them. Germline V gene sequence: CDR1 SEHNR, CDR2 FQNEAQ (reference sequence).

This clonotype was counted between two and nine times. The chain joins TRBV7-9 to TRBJ2-5, with unresolved D. V lost 3 bases, J lost 1 base, and 9 bases lay in between. The CDR3 loop spans 14 amino acids. Germline V gene lookup returns CDR1 SEHNR and CDR2 FQNEAQ (reference sequence). CDR3 nucleotides: TGTGCCAGCAGCTTTACTGGGGTCCAAGAGACCCAGTACTTC. This codes for CASSFTGVQETQYF.

This clonotype turned up a few times. The chain joins TRBV19 to TRBJ2-1; 8 bases line up with TRBD2. The junction had 4 bases not matched to a gene; V was cut back by 0 bases and J by 6 bases. Germline CDR1 reads LNHDA; CDR2 reads SQIVND (reference sequence). This CDR3 is 15 amino acids long. CDR3 sequence: CASSIDGGGSNEQFF. The CDR3, as DNA: TGTGCCAGTAGTATAGACGGCGGGGGGTCCAATGAGCAGTTCTTC.

In its sample, this clonotype was seen many times. The chain recombines TRBV10-3 with TRBJ2-3; 7 nucleotides agree with TRBD1. CDR3 length: 17 residues. V dropped 6 bases and J dropped 2; count of bases not matched to a gene: 14. CDR1 and CDR2 from the germline V gene are ENHRY and SYGVKD. The CDR3 is CAISGPSIDRATDTQYF. Here the CDR3 DNA reads TGTGCCATCAGCGGACCTTCAATCGACAGGGCCACAGATACGCAGTATTTT.

This chain links TRBV28 with TRBJ2-7, with D unclear. Deletions cut 3 bases from V and 3 bases from J, with 15 bases between. In germline, CDR1 is MDHEN, CDR2 SYDVKM. The CDR3 has 15 residues. The CDR3 DNA follows: TGTGCCAGCAGTTTTCCGAGAGCAGCCCTCTACGAGCAGTACTTC. This gives the protein CASSFPRAALYEQYF.

This clonotype was observed a handful of times. The chain employs TRBV5-6 and TRBJ2-1; 12 bases map to TRBD2. The germline CDR1 and CDR2 sequences are SGHDT and YYEEEE. This CDR3 is built from 17 residues. V lost 0 bases and J lost 7; bases outside the gene matches: 8. The CDR3 nucleotides read TGTGCCAGCAGCTTGGGCCTACTAGCGGGGGGTGTAAATGAGCAGTTCTTC. Amino acids: CASSLGLLAGGVNEQFF.

In this sample, this clonotype turned up a few times. V gene TRBV19 combines with J gene TRBJ1-5; no reliable D call. The CDR3 has 15 amino acids. V lost 7 bases to trimming and J lost 3 bases, with 16 bases between them. CDR1 is LNHDA, CDR2 SQIVND, per germline (reference sequence). The CDR3 DNA sequence: TGTGCCAGTATACTCCTTCCAGCCTTCAATCAGCCCCAGCATTTT. It yields the protein CASILLPAFNQPQHF.

This clonotype was counted a single time. This chain joins TRBV10-2 and TRBJ1-5, with TRBD1 matching over 8 bases. The CDR3 contains 16 residues. V lost 2 bases to trimming and J lost 3 bases; unmatched junction nucleotides: 6. Germline loops: CDR1 WSHSY, CDR2 SAAADI. The CDR3 loop is CASSEGQGYNNQPQHF. The CDR3 nucleotides read TGCGCCAGCAGTGAGGGACAGGGCTATAACAATCAGCCCCAGCATTTT.

This clonotype was recorded at least ten times. V and J are TRBV7-8 and TRBJ1-4; TRBD1 is a possible D gene (6 bases). V lost 1 base to trimming and J lost 7 bases, with 10 bases between them. The CDR3 has 14 amino acids. Germline loops: CDR1 SGHVS, CDR2 FQNEAQ. CDR3 sequence (DNA): TGTGCCAGCAGCTTAGTGGAAGGGGGTGAAAAACTGTTTTTT. Translating it yields CASSLVEGGEKLFF.

The chain joins TRBV19 to TRBJ1-1; no clear D. V was trimmed by 1 base and J by 2 bases, leaving 8 bases between them. Germline CDR1 reads LNHDA; CDR2 reads SQIVND (reference sequence). This CDR3 has 14 residues. CDR3 bases: TGTGCCAGTAGTATAGGGCAGTATAACACTGAAGCTTTCTTT. It encodes CASSIGQYNTEAFF.

This clonotype has only a few counts. The J gene is TRBJ2-3, the V gene TRBV28, with a tentative D call TRBD2 (5 bases). Trimming took 7 bases from V and 1 from J, leaving 12 bases between them. The germline CDR1 and CDR2 sequences are MDHEN and SYDVKM. CDR3 length: 14 amino acids. In DNA form, the CDR3 reads TGTGCCAGCATTAGCGTCTTAGGCACAGATACGCAGTATTTT. This encodes CASISVLGTDTQYF.

Regarding this clonotype: This clone may be a read error of a much larger clone one base away. This chain uses TRBV7-6 with TRBJ2-7; no firm D call. This CDR3 comprises 13 residues. The V gene's germline CDR1 is SGHVS and CDR2 FNYEAQ. V lost 3 bases and J lost 3, with 9 bases in between. The CDR3 DNA follows: TGTGCCAGCAGCTTCTCCGAGCACTACGAGCAGTACTTC. The encoded protein is CASSFSEHYEQYF.

This clonotype came up many times. The gene calls are TRBV7-9 and TRBJ2-7; D remains unclear. The V gene lost 2 bases and the J gene lost 3 bases, with 11 bases spanning the gap. CDR1 and CDR2 from the germline V gene are SEHNR and FQNEAQ (reference sequence). This CDR3 has 14 amino acids. CDR3 amino acids: CASSLRDIYYEQYF. DNA of the CDR3: TGTGCCAGCAGCTTAAGAGATATTTACTACGAGCAGTACTTC.

This clonotype was counted many times. The V call is TRBV7-8, the J call TRBJ1-1, with TRBD1 identical over 10 bases. The germline CDR1 and CDR2 sequences are SGHVS and FQNEAQ. The length of the CDR3 is 15 residues. With 5 bases clipped from V and 4 bases from J, the junction kept 7 bases outside the gene matches. The CDR3 DNA follows: TGTGCCAGCAGCCTCCAGACAGGGGGCATCACTGAAGCTTTCTTT. It yields the protein CASSLQTGGITEAFF.

The sample holds a few counts of this clonotype. This rearrangement joins TRBV4-1 to TRBJ1-1; 7 bases align to TRBD1. Unmatched junction bases numbered 15, after V lost 4 bases and J lost 1 base. The CDR3 extends over 18 amino acids. Germline V lookup: CDR1 MGHRA, CDR2 YSYEKL. Here the CDR3 reads CASSLSGGTGTENTEAFF. CDR3 nucleotide sequence: TGCGCCAGCAGCCTATCAGGAGGAACCGGGACAGAGAACACTGAAGCTTTCTTT.

This clonotype was seen many times. This chain connects TRBV25-1 to TRBJ2-1, with 7 bases identical to TRBD1. Germline-derived CDR1 and CDR2 are MGHDK and SYGVNS. This CDR3 comprises 13 residues. V lost 5 bases to trimming and J lost 9 bases; unmatched junction nucleotides: 7. The CDR3 here is CASSIQGTVEQFF. CDR3 DNA sequence: TGTGCCAGCAGTATACAGGGGACGGTTGAGCAGTTCTTC.

This clonotype was picked up many times. The J gene is TRBJ1-1, the V gene TRBV6-1; no clear D gene. Germline loops: CDR1 MNHNS, CDR2 SASEGT. The CDR3 has 11 amino acids. V was pared by 8 bases and J by 5 bases, with 9 bases between. The DNA for the CDR3 is TGTGCCAGCCGGGGAACGACTGAAGCTTTCTTT. Amino acids: CASRGTTEAFF.

Note on this clonotype: This clone may be a read error of a much larger clone one base away. This chain uses TRBV7-6 with TRBJ1-1; 7 positions match TRBD1. Trimming at V came to 5 bases and at J to 6 bases, leaving 9 bases not matched to a gene. CDR1 and CDR2 (germline): SGHVS, FNYEAQ. This CDR3 is built from 14 residues. Here the CDR3 DNA reads TGTGCCAGCAGCCCCGGACAGGAAAACCCTGAAGCTTTCTTT. As protein: CASSPGQENPEAFF.

This clonotype was found many times. The rearrangement joins TRBV12-5 to TRBJ2-3; 8 positions match TRBD2. J was trimmed by 7 bases and V by 3 bases; bases with no gene match: 12. Germline CDR1 LGHNT, CDR2 FRNRAP. The CDR3 has 16 residues. In DNA form, the CDR3 reads TGTGCTAGTGGTTTACCCTCCCGGGGGGGCCGGAATACGCAGTATTTT. This codes for CASGLPSRGGRNTQYF.